What follows are 24 T cell receptor beta chains derived from one specimen sequenced in a study of shared T cell receptors in the human thymus. TCRdb's copy holds only in-frame clones and misses some; the assay was immunoSEQ multiplex PCR. The table lists roughly 410,000 clones, approximately 95% of them singletons. The sequenced sample was thymocytes. The receptors were gathered from a human donor.

The chain combines TRBV28 with TRBJ2-5; a possible D gene is TRBD2 (5 bases). CDR3 length: 14 residues. Per germline, CDR1 MDHEN and CDR2 SYDVKM. Trimming stripped 4 bases from V and 4 bases from J, with 13 bases between. DNA for the CDR3: TGTGCCAGCAGTTGCCATCATCGGGGAGAGACCCAGTACTTC. It yields the protein CASSCHHRGETQYF.

This chain links TRBV7-9 with TRBJ2-1; TRBD1 is a possible D gene (5 bases). The ends were cut back, 0 bases at V and 8 bases at J, with 8 bases in the middle. The CDR3 extends over 13 amino acids. Germline V gene sequence: CDR1 SEHNR, CDR2 FQNEAQ (reference sequence). The CDR3 reads CASSLAIRDEQFF. The DNA for the CDR3 is TGTGCCAGCAGCTTAGCAATCAGGGATGAGCAGTTCTTC.

The chain combines TRBV7-8 with TRBJ2-1; 11 positions agree with TRBD2. The V segment lost 0 bases and the J segment 9 bases; nucleotides outside the gene matches: 16. CDR1 is SGHVS, CDR2 FQNEAQ, per germline. The CDR3 runs to 19 residues. The CDR3 here is CASSLAESGLAGGLCEQFF. In nucleotides, the CDR3 is TGTGCCAGCAGCTTAGCGGAATCGGGGCTAGCGGGAGGCCTCTGTGAGCAGTTCTTC.

V and J are TRBV28 and TRBJ1-3, with 9 bases matching TRBD1. With V trimmed by 0 bases and J by 0 bases, 9 bases remained unmatched. Germline lookup yields CDR1 MDHEN and CDR2 SYDVKM. This CDR3 has 19 amino acids. The CDR3 DNA reads as TGTGCCAGCAGTTTATGGATTGGGACAGGGTCCCGCTCTGGAAACACCATATATTTT. It codes for CASSLWIGTGSRSGNTIYF.

This sequence joins TRBV7-6 and TRBJ1-5; D not resolved. The CDR3 is made up of 16 amino acids. CDR1 SGHVS and CDR2 FNYEAQ come from the germline V gene. With 5 bases removed from V and 0 bases from J, the gap between germline ends came to 14 bases. The CDR3 sequence is CASSLMTGDSNQPQHF. CDR3 nucleotides: TGTGCCAGCAGCCTCATGACCGGGGATAGCAATCAGCCCCAGCATTTT.

The chain has TRBV2 and TRBJ2-1, with D uncertain. This CDR3 comprises 16 residues. Deletions cut 5 bases from V and 4 bases from J, with 18 bases between. Germline CDR1 SNHLY, CDR2 FYNNEI. CDR3 nucleotides: TGTGCCAGCAGTTCCGACCCTCGCAAGCCTTACAATGAGCAGTTCTTC. Protein product: CASSSDPRKPYNEQFF.

The chain has TRBV28 and TRBJ2-1; 9 nucleotides agree with TRBD1. Germline V gene lookup returns CDR1 MDHEN and CDR2 SYDVKM. The junction had 7 bases not matched to a gene; V was cut back by 5 bases and J by 5 bases. The CDR3 has 15 residues. This CDR3 reads CASSQPGQGHNEQFF. The CDR3 DNA follows: TGTGCCAGCAGTCAACCGGGACAGGGACACAATGAGCAGTTCTTC.

This clone appeared a few times. The V gene is TRBV10-1, the J gene TRBJ2-2; no clear D gene. The CDR3 totals 15 residues. Germline V gene lookup returns CDR1 WNHNN and CDR2 SYGVQD (reference sequence). The V and J ends lost 3 bases and 4 bases respectively, with 12 bases between them. For the CDR3, the DNA is TGCGCCAGCAGTGACAAGGAGTATAGCACCGGGGAGCTGTTTTTT. This sequence encodes CASSDKEYSTGELFF.

This chain joins TRBV4-1 and TRBJ2-7; 8 bases match TRBD2. The germline V gene encodes CDR1 MGHRA and CDR2 YSYEKL. Unmatched junction bases numbered 3, after V lost 2 bases and J lost 0 bases. The CDR3 runs 15 residues. The CDR3 region is CASSQFSGVSYEQYF. CDR3 DNA: TGCGCCAGCAGCCAATTTAGCGGGGTCTCCTACGAGCAGTACTTC.

The chain couples TRBV10-3 to TRBJ2-1, with D unclear. Trimming pared 3 bases from V and 5 bases from J, leaving 11 bases between. Germline V gene sequence: CDR1 ENHRY, CDR2 SYGVKD. The CDR3 runs 14 residues. The CDR3 region is CAISDLNANNEQFF. CDR3 sequence (DNA): TGTGCCATCAGTGATCTAAATGCCAACAATGAGCAGTTCTTC.

V and J are TRBV11-2 and TRBJ1-4; 12 bases are a match to TRBD1. V gave up 5 bases and J gave up 1 base; unmatched junction bases: 5. Germline CDR1 and CDR2: SGHAT and FQNNGV. CDR3 length: 17 residues. The chain's CDR3 is CASSDRDRGRTNEKLFF. In DNA form, the CDR3 reads TGTGCCAGCAGCGACAGGGACAGGGGGCGAACTAATGAAAAACTGTTTTTT.

The V call is TRBV11-2, the J call TRBJ2-5, with D maybe TRBD1 (6 bases). The CDR3 sequence is 15 residues long. The germline gives CDR1 SGHAT, CDR2 FQNNGV. V dropped 0 bases and J dropped 3 bases, with 11 bases sitting between them. The CDR3 loop reads CASSLDQTGKETQYF. DNA of the CDR3: TGTGCCAGCAGCTTAGATCAGACAGGAAAAGAGACCCAGTACTTC.

This clone appeared once. The genes are TRBV4-2 and TRBJ2-2; 9 bases map to TRBD2. Germline V gene sequence: CDR1 LGHNA, CDR2 YNFKEQ. With V trimmed by 1 base and J by 6 bases, 15 bases remained unmatched. This CDR3 has 19 residues. Here the CDR3 reads CASSQGFPPSGNIAGELFF. The DNA of the CDR3 is TGTGCCAGCAGCCAAGGATTCCCTCCTAGCGGGAATATAGCCGGGGAGCTGTTTTTT.

The V gene is TRBV5-1, the J gene TRBJ2-2; maybe TRBD2 (7 bases). The V and J ends lost 0 bases and 4 bases respectively, with 22 bases between them. Germline CDR1 reads SGHRS; CDR2 reads YFSETQ. The CDR3 consists of 19 residues. The CDR3 spells CASSLDGQPPREGTGELFF. For the CDR3, the DNA is TGCGCCAGCAGCTTGGACGGACAGCCTCCAAGGGAGGGCACCGGGGAGCTGTTTTTT.

This chain connects TRBV28 to TRBJ1-1; D may be TRBD1 (5 bases). In germline, CDR1 is MDHEN, CDR2 SYDVKM. The V and J ends lost 6 bases and 1 base respectively, with 9 bases between them. The CDR3 extends over 13 amino acids. CDR3 sequence reads: CASRLTANTEAFF. The DNA for the CDR3 is TGTGCCAGCAGGTTGACAGCGAACACTGAAGCTTTCTTT. The full variable domain, with the rest looked up from reference TRBV28 and TRBJ1-1, is DVKVTQSSRYLVKRTGEKVFLECVQDMDHENMFWYRQDPGLGLRLIYFSYDVKMKEKGDIPEGYSVSREKKERFSLILESASTNQTSMYLCASRLTANTEAFFGQGTRLTVV.

The chain employs TRBV5-6 and TRBJ2-7; 10 positions match TRBD1. CDR1 and CDR2 (germline): SGHDT, YYEEEE. V lost 2 bases and J lost 4; bases outside the gene matches: 6. The CDR3 is 15 amino acids. CDR3 residues: CASSFPGTGVYEQYF. The CDR3 DNA reads as TGTGCCAGCAGCTTTCCCGGGACAGGGGTTTACGAGCAGTACTTC.

This chain links TRBV6-1 with TRBJ1-5, with no clear D. V lost 6 bases and J lost 4, with 4 bases in between. Germline CDR1 and CDR2: MNHNS and SASEGT. This CDR3 is built from 11 residues. The DNA for the CDR3 is TGTGCCAGCAGAGAAAATCAGCCCCAGCATTTT. It codes for CASRENQPQHF.

The sample holds one count of this clone. The CDR3 here is CASSLSTGGDRSYEQYF. For the CDR3, the DNA is TGTGCCAGCTCACTTTCAACGGGGGGGGACCGCTCCTACGAGCAGTACTTC. The chain is built from TRBV18 and TRBJ2-7, with 8 bases aligning to TRBD2. CDR3 length: 17 residues. Germline values: CDR1 KGHSH, CDR2 LQKENI. Germline trimming cut 4 bases from V and 0 bases from J; bases unmatched to any gene: 11.

J is TRBJ2-7 and V is TRBV4-3; TRBD2 agrees at 9 bases. V dropped 3 bases and J dropped 4; count of bases not matched to a gene: 16. CDR1 is LGHNA and CDR2 is YSLEER in the germline V gene. The CDR3 covers 18 residues. Here the CDR3 DNA reads TGCGCCAGCAGCCAGGCTTCCAAGCGGGAGGTTCCTTTTTACGAGCAGTACTTC. It translates to CASSQASKREVPFYEQYF.

This sequence joins TRBV11-2 and TRBJ2-1; D possibly corresponds to TRBD2 (5 bases). The CDR3 sequence is 15 residues long. Germline CDR1 is SGHAT and CDR2 is FQNNGV. V was trimmed by 3 bases and J by 0 bases, leaving 9 bases between them. The CDR3 spells CASSFGLRSYNEQFF. CDR3 coding DNA: TGTGCCAGCAGCTTCGGACTCCGCTCCTACAATGAGCAGTTCTTC. The whole variable domain, remainder taken from reference TRBV11-2 and TRBJ2-1, is EAGVAQSPRYKIIEKRQSVAFWCNPISGHATLYWYQQILGQGPKLLIQFQNNGVVDDSQLPKDRFSAERLKGVDSTLKIQPAKLEDSAVYLCASSFGLRSYNEQFFGPGTRLTVL.

This chain connects TRBV18 to TRBJ1-5; the D is unclear. V gave up 1 base and J gave up 3 bases, with 7 bases separating them. Germline CDR1 is KGHSH and CDR2 is LQKENI. The CDR3 is 14 residues long. CDR3 region: CASSPQGYNQPQHF. CDR3 DNA: TGTGCCAGCTCACCACAGGGTTACAATCAGCCCCAGCATTTT.

This rearrangement joins TRBV5-4 to TRBJ1-1; D remains unclear. The CDR3 has 17 amino acids. Trimming pared 0 bases from V and 1 base from J, leaving 16 bases between. Germline assignment: CDR1 SGHNT and CDR2 YYREEE (reference sequence). The DNA of the CDR3 is TGTGCCAGCAGCTTGGGTACACTCAGGAAGGGGAACACTGAAGCTTTCTTT. This codes for CASSLGTLRKGNTEAFF.

V gene TRBV7-2 combines with J gene TRBJ2-7, with 13 bases matching TRBD2. Germline V gives CDR1 SGHTA, CDR2 FQGNSA. The CDR3 runs 16 residues. V was clipped by 6 bases and J by 5 bases; unmatched bases: 10. CDR3 protein: CASSSRTSGSIHEQYF. CDR3 nucleotide sequence: TGTGCCAGCAGTTCCAGGACTAGCGGGAGTATCCACGAGCAGTACTTC.

The gene calls are TRBV21-1 and TRBJ2-3; TRBD1, the D gene given by the table, was not confirmed from the DNA. TRBV21-1 is reported as a pseudogene. The CDR3 extends over 17 amino acids. Here the CDR3 reads CASSKVSKGVCTDTQYF. CDR3 nucleotides: TGTGCCAGCAGCAAAGTATCAAAAGGGGTTTGCACAGATACGCAGTATTTT.